This TCR beta chain was sequenced during a study of blood T cell repertoires in COVID-19. Looked up from germline, CDR1 is LNHDA and CDR2 is SQIVND (reference sequence). V lost 5 bases and J lost 0, with 11 bases in between. This CDR3 has 15 amino acids. Recovered Cohort 3 donors showed two negative PCRs, clearance, or symptom resolution. Authors' methods: Scientists estimated how many nucleated cells there were by amplifying reference gene primers. Method: immunoSEQ multiplex PCR; TCRdb's copy keeps in-frame clones and lacks some. That table gives V, J and clone size, and the DNA gave D and trimming. The sample lists under 200,000 clones, about four fifths occurring once.

The sequence came from a man in his fifties or sixties who had recovered from COVID-19. Sequencing used PBMCs or T cells enriched from blood (not recorded which). The chain has TRBV19 and TRBJ1-3; tentative D call: TRBD1 (6 bases). CDR3 sequence (DNA): TGTGCCAGTAGTTTCGGACAGCTCTCTGGAAACACCATATATTTT. Protein sequence: CASSFGQLSGNTIYF.